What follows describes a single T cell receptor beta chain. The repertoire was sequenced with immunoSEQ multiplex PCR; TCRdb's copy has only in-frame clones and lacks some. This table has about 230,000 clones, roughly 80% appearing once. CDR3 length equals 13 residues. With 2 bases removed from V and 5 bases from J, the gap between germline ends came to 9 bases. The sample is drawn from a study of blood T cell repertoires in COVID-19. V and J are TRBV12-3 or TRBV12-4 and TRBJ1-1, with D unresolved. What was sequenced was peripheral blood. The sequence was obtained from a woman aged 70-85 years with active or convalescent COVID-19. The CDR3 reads CASSLLEGTEAFF. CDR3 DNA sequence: TGTGCCAGCAGTTTATTGGAGGGTACTGAAGCTTTCTTT.